The TCR beta chain described here comes from a study of T cell repertoires in cytomegalovirus infection. Germline V gives CDR1 SGHTA, CDR2 FQGNSA. CDR3 length: 15 amino acids. V was pared by 1 base and J by 3 bases, with 13 bases between. This clonotype was seen more than once but under ten times. Its antigen is unidentified. TCRdb reprocessed the reads with MiXCR, giving one entry per CDR3 protein. The sample includes 50,000 to 55,000 distinct CDR3 sequences, roughly 20% of them seen just once. The starting material was CD8+ T cells from cultured PBMCs, obtained from culture after CMV antigen stimulation. The sequence came from a human donor in good health (CMV status not recorded). Some clones in this sample may be carry-over from other donors' samples. The chain has TRBV7-2 and TRBJ2-7; a possible D gene is TRBD2 (5 bases). The CDR3 DNA reads TGTGCCAGCAGCTTAGAGTTTACTAGATACTACGAGCAGTACTTC. Amino acids: CASSLEFTRYYEQYF.